The 15 T cell receptor beta chains below were found in one sample sequenced in a study of T cell responses to AZD1222 COVID-19 vaccine. The assay was immunoSEQ multiplex PCR, and TCRdb's table has in-frame clones only and misses some. Found here are 150,000 to 160,000 clones, about 88% of them singletons; the top ten hold 3% to 3.5%. The source was peripheral blood, collected on day 0 of AZD1222 vaccination. These receptors were obtained from an adult in good health.

The V gene is TRBV3-1 (or the pseudogene TRBV3-2), the J gene TRBJ1-1; D unclear. The CDR3 runs to 14 residues. The germline V and J ends were trimmed by 4 bases and 6 bases, with 15 bases remaining between them. Per germline, CDR1 LGHDT and CDR2 YNNKEL (reference sequence). The CDR3 coding sequence is TGTGCCAGCAGCCCAGGTGGCTCGTACCCTGAAGCTTTCTTT. It codes for CASSPGGSYPEAFF.

There are a few counts of this clone. The genes are TRBV6-5 and TRBJ1-4; the match to TRBD1 covers 8 bases. This CDR3 region has 15 residues. The V segment lost 6 bases and the J segment 8 bases; nucleotides outside the gene matches: 11. Germline-derived CDR1 and CDR2 are MNHEY and SVGAGI. The CDR3 here is CASRGSAGGEEKLFF. CDR3 bases: TGTGCCAGCAGAGGTTCGGCAGGGGGCGAGGAAAAACTGTTTTTT.

The chain carries TRBV18 and TRBJ2-1, with D perhaps TRBD1 (6 bases). This CDR3 region has 13 residues. Looked up from germline, CDR1 is KGHSH and CDR2 is LQKENI. V was pared by 3 bases and J by 10 bases, with 13 bases between. CDR3 bases: TGTGCCAGCTCACCCGGACAGCCCTGGGAGCAGTTCTTC. Translating gives CASSPGQPWEQFF.

Turning to this clone: The same CDR3 is also encoded by other DNA sequences in this sample. The V and J genes are TRBV6-5 and TRBJ1-3, with D tentatively TRBD1 (5 bases). The CDR3 sequence is 15 residues long. The V gene lost 2 bases and the J gene lost 1 base, with 9 bases spanning the gap. Germline values: CDR1 MNHEY, CDR2 SVGAGI. The CDR3: CASSYGGASGNTIYF. The DNA for the CDR3 is TGTGCCAGCAGTTACGGTGGGGCATCTGGAAACACCATATATTTT.

The rearrangement joins TRBV4-1 to TRBJ2-2; TRBD2 aligns across 8 bases. The CDR3 contains 17 residues. V was pared by 3 bases and J by 1 base, with 7 bases of the junction left unmatched. Per the germline V gene, CDR1 is MGHRA and CDR2 is YSYEKL. CDR3 in DNA: TGCGCCAGCAGCCACCCCCGACTAGCGAAGAACACCGGGGAGCTGTTTTTT. Its protein is CASSHPRLAKNTGELFF.

The chain couples TRBV19 to TRBJ2-6; 9 nucleotides agree with TRBD1. V dropped 6 bases and J dropped 1; count of bases not matched to a gene: 13. There are 19 residues in the CDR3. The germline V gene has CDR1 LNHDA and CDR2 SQIVND (reference sequence). CDR3 bases: TGTGCCAGTAGCATGAGGAGGGACAGGGTCCGATCTGGGGCCAACGTCCTGACTTTC. It codes for CASSMRRDRVRSGANVLTF.

The V and J genes are TRBV19 and TRBJ2-3; 9 bases align to TRBD2. CDR1 and CDR2 from the germline V gene are LNHDA and SQIVND (reference sequence). The CDR3 spans 15 residues. V shed 3 bases and J 5 bases; nucleotides not matched to a gene: 6. CDR3 DNA sequence: TGTGCCAGTAGTATTGGCGGGGGGGCGTTAGATACGCAGTATTTT. Amino acid sequence: CASSIGGGALDTQYF.

The chain joins TRBV7-8 to TRBJ1-2, with a tentative D call TRBD1 (5 bases). CDR3 length equals 13 residues. Germline values: CDR1 SGHVS, CDR2 FQNEAQ. V lost 2 bases and J 3 bases, leaving 7 bases between the germline ends. The CDR3 DNA reads TGTGCCAGCAGCTTAACAGGAGACTATGGCTACACCTTC. Translating it yields CASSLTGDYGYTF.

This chain joins TRBV5-1 and TRBJ2-2; D is unclear. Looked up from germline, CDR1 is SGHRS and CDR2 is YFSETQ. V dropped 0 bases and J dropped 0 bases, with 9 bases sitting between them. The CDR3 contains 16 residues. The CDR3 region is CASSLGLTTNTGELFF. The CDR3 DNA reads TGCGCCAGCAGCTTGGGACTTACTACGAACACCGGGGAGCTGTTTTTT.

The V and J genes are TRBV28 and TRBJ1-6; D remains ambiguous. Germline CDR1 and CDR2: MDHEN and SYDVKM. The ends were cut back, 7 bases at V and 7 bases at J, with 8 bases in the middle. This CDR3 region has 12 residues. CDR3 coding DNA: TGTGCCAGCACCAATAGGAATTCACCCCTCCACTTT. Its protein product is CASTNRNSPLHF.

The V call is TRBV4-2, the J call TRBJ2-5, with 14 bases aligning to TRBD2. Unmatched junction bases numbered 9, after V lost 4 bases and J lost 2 bases. CDR3 length: 18 residues. Germline V CDR1 and CDR2: LGHNA, YNFKEQ. The CDR3 loop reads CASSPASTSGGGQETQYF. The CDR3 bases are TGTGCCAGCAGCCCCGCCTCGACTAGCGGGGGGGGGCAAGAGACCCAGTACTTC.

The rearrangement links TRBV28 to TRBJ1-5; 8 nucleotides line up with TRBD1. The CDR3 consists of 15 residues. Per the germline V gene, CDR1 is MDHEN and CDR2 is SYDVKM. Trimming removed 7 bases from V and 7 bases from J; junction bases left unmatched: 12. The CDR3 DNA is TGTGCCAGCACCTCGACAGGGGTGTTAGGGCAGCCCCAGCATTTT. Translating gives CASTSTGVLGQPQHF.

The chain recombines TRBV27 with TRBJ2-7; TRBD2 matches at 8 bases. This CDR3 is 15 amino acids long. The junction had 7 bases not matched to a gene; V was cut back by 2 bases and J by 4 bases. CDR1 is MNHEY, CDR2 SMNVEV, per germline (reference sequence). CDR3 coding DNA: TGTGCCAGCAGTTTACCCGGGAGGGACCATTACGAGCAGTACTTC. Translated, it gives CASSLPGRDHYEQYF.

This sequence joins TRBV4-3 and TRBJ2-7; 13 nucleotides align to TRBD2. With 4 bases clipped from V and 2 bases from J, the junction kept 2 bases outside the gene matches. The CDR3 sequence is 15 residues long. Germline values: CDR1 LGHNA, CDR2 YSLEER. CDR3 nucleotide sequence: TGCGCCAGCAGCCCCGGGACTAGCGGGACCTACGAGCAGTACTTC. This translates into CASSPGTSGTYEQYF.

This chain links TRBV5-4 with TRBJ1-4; D is possibly TRBD1 (6 bases). The V end lost 4 bases, the J end lost 5 bases, and 12 bases lay between the germline ends. Germline CDR1 is SGHNT and CDR2 is YYREEE (reference sequence). The CDR3 contains 14 residues. This CDR3 is CASSPDRWNEKLFF. Here the CDR3 DNA reads TGTGCCAGCAGCCCCGACAGGTGGAATGAAAAACTGTTTTTT.